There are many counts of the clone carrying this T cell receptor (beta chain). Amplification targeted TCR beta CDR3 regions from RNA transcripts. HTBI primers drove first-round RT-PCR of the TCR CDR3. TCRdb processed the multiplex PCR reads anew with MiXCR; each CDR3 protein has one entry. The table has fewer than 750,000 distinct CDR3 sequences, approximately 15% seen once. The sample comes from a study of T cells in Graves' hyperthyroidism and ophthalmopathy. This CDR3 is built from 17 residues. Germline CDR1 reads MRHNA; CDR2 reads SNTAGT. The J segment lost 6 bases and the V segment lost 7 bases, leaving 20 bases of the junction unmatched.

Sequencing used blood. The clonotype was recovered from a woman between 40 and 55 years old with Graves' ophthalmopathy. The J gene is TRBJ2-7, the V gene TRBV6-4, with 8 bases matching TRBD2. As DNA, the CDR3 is TGTGCCAGCAACCCCTCGCGCGGGCGGACTAGCCTCTCCGAGCAGTACTTC. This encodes CASNPSRGRTSLSEQYF.